The T cell receptor (beta chain) described here comes from a study of shared clonotypes between healthy human individuals. Overall study context: The cohort had two women and a few men, ages 18 to 49.

Some clones are missing from TCRdb's copy, which holds only in-frame ones; the method was immunoSEQ multiplex PCR. The sample carries about 2.5 million clones, around 90% recorded once. Overall study results and limits: Larger richness was generally estimated for naive than memory subsets.

Trimming took off 5 bases at V and 8 bases at J, with 18 bases between the two ends. Germline-derived CDR1 and CDR2 are SGHVS and FNYEAQ. The CDR3 spans 14 residues. Of note for this clone: Its antigen is unidentified.

This TCR came from a man between 18 and 35 years old in good health. Some clones in this sample may be carry-over from other donors' samples. The rearrangement joins TRBV7-6 to TRBJ1-2, with D possibly matching TRBD1 (5 bases). Sequenced material: naive CD4+ T cells from PBMCs. Sample subset: CD45RA+ positively selected. CDR3 DNA sequence: TGTGCCAGCAGCCGGGACTTATTTGGGTTAGGCTACACCTTC. This sequence encodes CASSRDLFGLGYTF.